This T cell receptor (beta chain) is from a study of T cell changes during pregnancy in multiple sclerosis. Method: immunoSEQ multiplex PCR; TCRdb's copy keeps in-frame clones and lacks some. The sample yields roughly 85,000 clones, about 89% seen once. The germline gives CDR1 SQVTM, CDR2 ANQGSEA. CDR3 size: 13 residues. The V gene lost 1 base and the J gene lost 4 bases, with 11 bases spanning the gap. This clone was detected only once. The sequence was obtained from a female donor with multiple sclerosis, enrolled in a pregnancy study. The chain joins TRBV29-1 to TRBJ2-7; possible D gene TRBD2, 5 bases. Material: peripheral blood, obtained in the first trimester of pregnancy. The CDR3 region is CSVEADSPYEQYF. CDR3 nucleotide sequence: TGCAGCGTTGAAGCGGACTCACCATACGAGCAGTACTTC.